Listed here are 21 T cell receptor beta chains from one sample, sequenced in a study of control samples from healthy donors and cancer patients. Produced via immunoSEQ multiplex PCR; TCRdb's table is partial and in-frame only. The repertoire holds 120,000 to 150,000 clones, around 90% seen once, with 3.2% in the top ten. Sequenced material: blood. These receptors were obtained from a man aged 25 to 40 in good health.

The chain links TRBV5-4 to TRBJ2-7, with TRBD1 matching 7 bases. The CDR3 runs 14 residues. Germline V gives CDR1 SGHNT, CDR2 YYREEE (reference sequence). V was pared by 4 bases and J by 2 bases, with 6 bases of the junction left unmatched. As DNA, the CDR3 is TGTGCCAGCAGCCAGAGACAGGGAACCTACGAGCAGTACTTC. It specifies CASSQRQGTYEQYF.

CDR3 in amino acids: CASSFSSYGYTF. CDR3 in DNA: TGTGCCAGCAGTTTCTCGTCCTATGGCTACACCTTC. V is TRBV27 and J is TRBJ1-2; unclear D gene. The CDR3 loop spans 12 amino acids. Per the germline V gene, CDR1 is MNHEY and CDR2 is SMNVEV (reference sequence). Trimming took 3 bases from V and 4 from J, leaving 6 bases between them.

Comment on this clone: Its ends do not fully match the called genes, so a read error is possible. The V call is TRBV14, the J call TRBJ1-2; the D is unclear. This CDR3 is built from 13 residues. The germline CDR1 and CDR2 sequences are SGHDN and FVKESK. The chain's CDR3 is CASRNPRNYGHTF. In DNA form, the CDR3 reads TGTGCCAGCAGGAACCCACGGAACTATGGCCACACCTTC.

The gene calls are TRBV9 and TRBJ1-2; 9 bases line up with TRBD1. With V trimmed by 4 bases and J by 2 bases, 6 bases remained unmatched. The germline V gene encodes CDR1 SGDLS and CDR2 YYNGEE. This CDR3 is 15 amino acids long. This CDR3 reads CASSPRTGANYGYTF. DNA for the CDR3: TGTGCCAGCAGCCCACGGACAGGGGCAAACTATGGCTACACCTTC.

The rearrangement uses TRBV10-3 and TRBJ1-1; TRBD1 is a possible D gene (6 bases). Germline CDR1 ENHRY, CDR2 SYGVKD. The length of the CDR3 is 15 residues. Trimming stripped 3 bases from V and 1 base from J, with 12 bases between. The CDR3 spells CAISDPRRGNTEAFF. DNA of the CDR3: TGTGCCATCAGTGACCCCCGCAGGGGGAACACTGAAGCTTTCTTT.

The V gene is TRBV3-1 (or the pseudogene TRBV3-2), the J gene TRBJ1-2; D not certain. The V gene lost 1 base and the J gene lost 5 bases, with 8 bases spanning the gap. The CDR3 covers 13 residues. CDR1 and CDR2 from the germline V gene are LGHDT and YNNKEL (reference sequence). The CDR3 reads CASSQVHSYGYTF. The CDR3 DNA sequence: TGTGCCAGCAGCCAAGTTCACAGTTATGGCTACACCTTC.

This clone was detected only once. The chain has TRBV25-1 and TRBJ2-2; 7 bases agree with TRBD2. Germline CDR1 and CDR2: MGHDK and SYGVNS. CDR3 size: 15 residues. The J segment lost 5 bases and the V segment lost 1 base, leaving 4 bases of the junction unmatched. CDR3 region: CASSEFLGGTGELFF. In DNA form, the CDR3 reads TGTGCCAGCAGTGAATTCTTGGGGGGGACCGGGGAGCTGTTTTTT.

The chain combines TRBV6-4 with TRBJ2-3, with unresolved D. Germline V CDR1 and CDR2: MRHNA, SNTAGT. Trimming removed 2 bases at V and 0 bases at J, with 3 bases between. The length of the CDR3 is 13 residues. The CDR3 sequence is CASSDGSTDTQYF. The CDR3 DNA sequence: TGTGCCAGCAGTGACGGTAGCACAGATACGCAGTATTTT.

The chain has TRBV9 and TRBJ2-1; no reliable D call. CDR1 and CDR2 (germline): SGDLS, YYNGEE. The CDR3 is 12 amino acids. Trimming removed 3 bases from V and 6 bases from J, with 7 bases in between. As DNA, the CDR3 is TGTGCCAGCAGCGACGTCTCCAATGAGCAGTTCTTC. Translation: CASSDVSNEQFF.

The chain combines TRBV12-3 or TRBV12-4 with TRBJ1-5; D unresolved. This CDR3 region has 13 residues. V lost 6 bases and J 3 bases, leaving 9 bases between the germline ends. Here the CDR3 reads CASSPDINQPQHF. Written as DNA, the CDR3 is TGTGCCAGCAGCCCTGACATCAATCAGCCCCAGCATTTT.

Written as DNA, the CDR3 is TGCAGCGTTGCGACAGGGGGCAGGGCAGATACGCAGTATTTT. This encodes CSVATGGRADTQYF. The V call is TRBV29-1, the J call TRBJ2-3, with 10 bases fitting TRBD1. Germline assignment: CDR1 SQVTM and CDR2 ANQGSEA. V gave up 4 bases and J gave up 4 bases; unmatched junction bases: 5. There are 14 residues in the CDR3.

The chain carries TRBV11-2 and TRBJ1-3, with D uncertain. Trimming removed 3 bases at V and 0 bases at J, with 9 bases between. The V gene's germline CDR1 is SGHAT and CDR2 FQNNGV. This CDR3 is built from 15 residues. The CDR3 bases are TGTGCCAGCAGCTTCCCGGGTTTCTCTGGAAACACCATATATTTT. It encodes CASSFPGFSGNTIYF.

The chain has TRBV30 and TRBJ2-6; D might be TRBD1 or TRBD2, each matching 7 bases. CDR1 GTSNPN and CDR2 SVGIG come from the germline V gene (reference sequence). The CDR3 loop spans 20 amino acids. The germline V and J ends were trimmed by 1 base and 0 bases, with 22 bases remaining between them. The DNA of the CDR3 is TGTGCCTGGAGTGGAATGTCGGGGGGACAGTACAGCTCTGGGGCCAACGTCCTGACTTTC. Residues: CAWSGMSGGQYSSGANVLTF.

This clone appeared once. The rearrangement uses TRBV28 and TRBJ1-2; the match to TRBD1 covers 9 bases. CDR1 is MDHEN, CDR2 SYDVKM, per germline. Trimming removed 8 bases from V and 2 bases from J; junction bases left unmatched: 12. The CDR3 contains 16 residues. In nucleotides, the CDR3 is TGTGCCAGCGGCCCCCCACAGGGGGCGAGAAACTATGGCTACACCTTC. Its translation: CASGPPQGARNYGYTF.

CDR3 nucleotide sequence: TGTGCCAGGAGGAGGGTCCCCTACGAGCAGTACTTC. It yields the protein CARRRVPYEQYF. V and J are TRBV21-1 and TRBJ2-7; TRBD2, the D gene given by the table, was not confirmed from the DNA. TRBV21-1 is assigned pseudogene status. The CDR3 loop spans 12 amino acids.

This clone has a single count. The chain has TRBV9 and TRBJ1-2; D call uncertain. Trimming shortened V by 4 bases and J by 6 bases, and 16 bases separated the two germline ends. The germline V gene encodes CDR1 SGDLS and CDR2 YYNGEE. CDR3 length equals 14 residues. CDR3 loop: CASSSLGVYDGYTF. The CDR3 DNA sequence: TGTGCCAGCAGCTCCCTTGGAGTATACGATGGCTACACCTTC.

The chain joins TRBV2 to TRBJ1-5; possible D gene TRBD1, 6 bases. The V end was cut by 0 bases, the J end by 4 bases, with 13 bases between. The germline gives CDR1 SNHLY, CDR2 FYNNEI. CDR3 length: 16 amino acids. CDR3 DNA: TGTGCCAGCAGTGAAGCAGGGGGGCCCTGGAATCAGCCCCAGCATTTT. Its translation: CASSEAGGPWNQPQHF.

The chain is built from TRBV27 and TRBJ2-7; no clear D. V gave up 0 bases and J gave up 7 bases, with 13 bases separating them. This CDR3 contains 14 residues. From germline, CDR1 is MNHEY and CDR2 SMNVEV (reference sequence). CDR3: CASSLSIRVSEQYF. The CDR3 DNA is TGTGCCAGCAGTTTATCGATAAGGGTCTCAGAGCAGTACTTC.

The V gene is TRBV28, the J gene TRBJ2-3; 8 bases are shared with TRBD1. The J segment lost 9 bases and the V segment lost 4 bases, leaving 15 bases of the junction unmatched. CDR1 and CDR2 from the germline V gene are MDHEN and SYDVKM. The CDR3 contains 16 residues. This CDR3 reads CASSSRTGWVRRTQYF. CDR3 nucleotides: TGTGCCAGCAGTTCGCGGACAGGGTGGGTTAGGAGGACGCAGTATTTT.

This sequence joins TRBV9 and TRBJ1-1; D not certain. CDR1 is SGDLS and CDR2 is YYNGEE in the germline V gene. CDR3 length: 12 residues. Trimming took 3 bases from V and 10 from J, leaving 13 bases between them. For the CDR3, the DNA is TGTGCCAGCAGCGGTCCCGGGGAACGAGCTTTCTTT. This translates into CASSGPGERAFF.

This sequence joins TRBV5-1 and TRBJ1-2; tentative D call: TRBD1 (5 bases). Per germline, CDR1 SGHRS and CDR2 YFSETQ. This CDR3 comprises 12 residues. Trimming shortened V by 3 bases and J by 5 bases, and 8 bases separated the two germline ends. CDR3 in DNA: TGCGCCAGCAGCTCTACAGGATATGGCTACACCTTC. It yields the protein CASSSTGYGYTF.